This TCR beta chain stems from a study of blood T cell repertoires in COVID-19. Study background: Specimens from acute and convalescent COVID-19 originated in the United States, Italy and Spain. Sources were T cells, B-cell-depleted T cells, or PBMCs; the material itself was cDNA or gDNA.

In the case of this clone: Relative to the germline gene, one junction end is altered; a read error may explain this.

CDR3 length equals 17 residues. Source study methods: Reference gene primer amplification yielded estimated nucleated cell counts. Generated by immunoSEQ multiplex PCR, the TCRdb table keeps only in-frame clones and is missing some. V, J and clone size are those of that table, while D and trimming were read from the DNA. The sample lists approximately 330,000 clones, roughly 89% occurring once. The TCR originated in a man younger than 45 with COVID-19, enrolled during active disease. J is TRBJ1-1 and V is TRBV5-3; 8 positions match TRBD1. TRBV5-3 is given ORF status, its function remaining uncertain. Sequencing was carried out using peripheral blood. The CDR3 sequence is CARSSRAGGQRNAEAFF. In nucleotides, the CDR3 is TGTGCCAGAAGCTCCCGGGCAGGGGGCCAGAGGAACGCTGAAGCTTTCTTT.